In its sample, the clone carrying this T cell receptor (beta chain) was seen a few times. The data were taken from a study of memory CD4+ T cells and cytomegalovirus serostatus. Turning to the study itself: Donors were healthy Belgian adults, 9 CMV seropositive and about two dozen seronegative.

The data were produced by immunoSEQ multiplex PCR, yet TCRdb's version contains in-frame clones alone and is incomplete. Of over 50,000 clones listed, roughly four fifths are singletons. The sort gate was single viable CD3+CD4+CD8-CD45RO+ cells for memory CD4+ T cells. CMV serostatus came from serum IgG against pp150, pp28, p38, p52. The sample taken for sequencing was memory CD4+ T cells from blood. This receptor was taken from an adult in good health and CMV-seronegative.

CDR3 sequence (DNA): TGTGCCTGGAGTAAGCGGGGACGGACTGAAGCTTTCTTT. This gives the protein CAWSKRGRTEAFF. V is TRBV30 and J is TRBJ1-1; D is perhaps TRBD1 (5 bases). V gave up 2 bases and J gave up 5 bases, with 12 bases separating them. The CDR3 is 13 residues long. The germline V gene encodes CDR1 GTSNPN and CDR2 SVGIG (reference sequence).